These T cell receptor beta chains were read from a single sample in a study of cytomegalovirus exposure and HLA in healthy donors. The table came from immunoSEQ multiplex PCR; TCRdb's copy has only in-frame clones and leaves some out. The table records 120,000 or so clones, more than 75% of them present only once. The source material was PBMCs. All receptors derive from a man in his late teens or twenties in good health and CMV-seronegative. The CDR3 runs from the conserved cysteine through the conserved F or W. Each record gives: D gene, clone size, J gene, V gene, CDR3 length, CDR3 DNA, CDR3 protein. A D gene is named only where the DNA matches it firmly. Not all rows give a size; the values are once, few, many and, for expanded clones, a class.

. . TRBJ1-2 TRBV9 16 TGTGCCAGCAGCGTAGGATCGGGGGGGCAGGGCTATGGCTACACCTTC CASSVGSGGQGYGYTF
TRBD1 . TRBJ1-2 TRBV19 18 TGTGCCAGTAGTATCCTAAGGGGACCGGGACAGGGCACCAGGAGCTACACCTTC CASSILRGPGQGTRSYTF
TRBD2 . TRBJ2-7 TRBV2 14 TGTGCCAGCAGTGAAGGACTAGCGACCTACGAGCAGTACTTC CASSEGLATYEQYF
TRBD1 . TRBJ1-1 TRBV6-6 15 TGTGCCAGCAGTTACTCGACAGGGGACAACACTGAAGCTTTCTTT CASSYSTGDNTEAFF
TRBD2 . TRBJ2-1 TRBV2 17 TGTGCCAGCAGTGCCCCCGCCAGCGGGGTATCCTACAATGAGCAGTTCTTC CASSAPASGVSYNEQFF
TRBD2 . TRBJ2-1 TRBV19 16 TGTGCCAGTAGTAGAACGGGGGGTAGCTCCTACAATGAGCAGTTCTTC CASSRTGGSSYNEQFF
TRBD1 . TRBJ2-7 TRBV27 15 TGTGCCAGCAGTTCCTCTCAGGGGGCCTCCTACGAGCAGTACTTC CASSSSQGASYEQYF
. . TRBJ1-2 TRBV5-8 17 TGTGCCAGCAGCCCTGGAGGGCTGAGGGTACCACACTATGGCTACACCTTC CASSPGGLRVPHYGYTF
. . TRBJ2-1 TRBV4-3 16 TGCGCCAGCAGCCAAGATAGGGCCAGGACAACAGGGGAGCAGTTCTTC CASSQDRARTTGEQFF
. . TRBJ1-1 TRBV20-1 11 TGCAGTGCCCGCGAGAACACTGAAGCTTTCTTT CSARENTEAFF
TRBD1 . TRBJ1-5 TRBV18 14 TGTGCCAGCTCACGAACAGGGGGAGGACAGCCCCAGCATTTT CASSRTGGGQPQHF
. . TRBJ1-2 TRBV14 15 TGTGCCAGCAGCCAAGTTAAAGACAGCTACTATGGCTACACCTTC CASSQVKDSYYGYTF
TRBD1 once TRBJ1-5 TRBV6-1 13 TGTGCCACCGATGACAGGGGAGGTCAGCCCCAGCATTTT CATDDRGGQPQHF
. . TRBJ1-4 TRBV5-1 15 TGCGCCAGCAGCTTGGTGGACAGTTTTAATGAAAAACTGTTTTTT CASSLVDSFNEKLFF
TRBD1 . TRBJ2-5 TRBV2 15 TGTGCCAGCAGTGAAGCCAGGGACAGAGAGGTCCCCAACTACTTC CASSEARDREVPNYF
. . TRBJ1-3 TRBV5-6 14 TGTGCCAGCAGCCCCCCGGGTCCCGGAAACACCATATATTTT CASSPPGPGNTIYF
TRBD1 . TRBJ2-7 TRBV25-1 13 TGTGCCAGCGGACCTCCAACAGGGGACGAGCAGTACTTC CASGPPTGDEQYF
TRBD1 once TRBJ1-1 TRBV29-1 13 TGCAGCATAGTACAGGGGGCGGCCACTGAAGCTTTCTTT CSIVQGAATEAFF
TRBD2 . TRBJ2-1 TRBV9 17 TGTGCCAGCAGCGTAGACCCGCTTAGCGGGGTTAAGAATGAGCAGTTCTTC CASSVDPLSGVKNEQFF
. . TRBJ2-5 TRBV4-2 14 TGTGCCAGCAGCCAAGACGGGGTTCGAGAGACCCAGTACTTC CASSQDGVRETQYF
. few TRBJ2-7 TRBV19 12 TGTGCCACATCTCTGGGCTCATACGAGCAGTACTTC CATSLGSYEQYF
TRBD2 few TRBJ2-3 TRBV6-6 13 TGTGCCATTGGAAGCGGGGGGTTGAATACGCAGTATTTT CAIGSGGLNTQYF
TRBD2 . TRBJ2-1 TRBV27 15 TGTGCCAGCAGGAGCAAAGCGGGGGGGCTTGGTGAGCAGTTCTTC CASRSKAGGLGEQFF
. few TRBJ1-1 TRBV7-9 15 TGTGCCAGCAGCTTAGGGTACGGACAGAACACTGAAGCTTTCTTT CASSLGYGQNTEAFF
TRBD1 . TRBJ1-2 TRBV19 16 TGTGCCAGTAGTACGCTATTCTCACAGGGGATCTATGGCTACACCTTC CASSTLFSQGIYGYTF
TRBD1 once TRBJ1-5 TRBV11-2 14 TGTGCCAGCAGCTTGGACAGGGGCAATCAGCCCCAGCATTTT CASSLDRGNQPQHF
. . TRBJ2-6 TRBV4-1 18 TGCGCCAGCAGCCAAGTAACAGGGACCCTCTCTGGGGCCAACGTCCTGACTTTC CASSQVTGTLSGANVLTF